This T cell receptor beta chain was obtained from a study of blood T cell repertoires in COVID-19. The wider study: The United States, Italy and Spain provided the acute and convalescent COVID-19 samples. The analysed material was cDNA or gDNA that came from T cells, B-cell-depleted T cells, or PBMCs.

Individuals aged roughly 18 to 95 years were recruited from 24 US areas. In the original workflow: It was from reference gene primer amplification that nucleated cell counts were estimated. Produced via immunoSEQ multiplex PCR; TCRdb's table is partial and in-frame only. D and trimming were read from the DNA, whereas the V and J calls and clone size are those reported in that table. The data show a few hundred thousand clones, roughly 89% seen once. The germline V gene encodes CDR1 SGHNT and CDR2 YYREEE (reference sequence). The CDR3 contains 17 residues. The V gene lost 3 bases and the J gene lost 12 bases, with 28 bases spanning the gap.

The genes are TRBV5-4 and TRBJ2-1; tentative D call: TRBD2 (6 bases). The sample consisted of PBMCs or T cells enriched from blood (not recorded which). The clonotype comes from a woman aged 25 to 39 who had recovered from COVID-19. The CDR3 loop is CASSSPRLEYSEQGQFF. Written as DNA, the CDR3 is TGTGCCAGCAGCTCCCCTAGACTAGAATATTCTGAGCAGGGGCAGTTCTTC.